The 15 T cell receptor beta chains listed next were all sequenced from one sample in a study of OX40 agonist ivuxolimab in advanced cancers. The repertoire was sequenced with immunoSEQ multiplex PCR; TCRdb's copy has only in-frame clones and lacks some. The repertoire holds 20,000 to 25,000 clones, with 80% to 85% as singletons. The sample consisted of CD4+ or CD8+ T cells sorted from blood, taken in a trial of the OX40 agonist ivuxolimab. These receptor sequences come from an adult with an advanced solid tumor such as melanoma, head and neck, liver or kidney cancer.

V is TRBV21-1 and J is TRBJ1-1; TRBD1, as called in the table, went unchecked against the DNA. TRBV21-1 corresponds to a pseudogene. There are 14 residues in the CDR3. The CDR3 nucleotides read TGTGCCAGCAGCAAAGGGGGACACTCCACTGAAGCTTTCTTT. Its protein is CASSKGGHSTEAFF.

This clone has more than one count but fewer than ten. The chain combines TRBV19 with TRBJ1-2, with 8 bases that match TRBD1. Per the germline V gene, CDR1 is LNHDA and CDR2 is SQIVND (reference sequence). This CDR3 comprises 16 residues. J gave up 0 bases and V 10 bases, and 13 bases lay outside the gene matches. DNA of the CDR3: TGTGCCACCGCGAAGGGGACAGGCGGAGCTAACTATGGCTACACCTTC. As protein: CATAKGTGGANYGYTF. Combining the CDR3 with reference TRBV19 and TRBJ1-2 gives the whole variable domain DGGITQSPKYLFRKEGQNVTLSCEQNLNHDAMYWYRQDPGQGLRLIYYSQIVNDFQKGDIAEGYSVSREKKESFPLTVTSAQKNPTAFYLCATAKGTGGANYGYTFGSGTRLTVV.

This clone has a single count. This chain links TRBV7-9 with TRBJ2-3, with D possibly matching TRBD1 (6 bases). This CDR3 is 15 amino acids long. Germline lookup yields CDR1 SEHNR and CDR2 FQNEAQ (reference sequence). V was cut by 5 bases and J by 0 bases, with 12 bases left in between. The CDR3 spells CASSPRGISTDTQYF. The CDR3 DNA reads as TGTGCCAGCAGCCCTAGGGGGATAAGCACAGATACGCAGTATTTT.

The chain carries TRBV5-5 and TRBJ1-2; 11 bases match TRBD1. Germline V CDR1 and CDR2: SGHKS, YYEKEE (reference sequence). With V trimmed by 4 bases and J by 6 bases, 5 bases remained unmatched. The CDR3 is made up of 14 amino acids. The CDR3 sequence is CASSDGTGGNGYTF. The CDR3 region has the DNA TGTGCCAGCAGCGACGGGACAGGGGGGAATGGCTACACCTTC.

The J gene is TRBJ2-1, the V gene TRBV29-1; 7 bases agree with TRBD2. The junction had 4 bases not matched to a gene; V was cut back by 4 bases and J by 1 base. Per the germline V gene, CDR1 is SQVTM and CDR2 is ANQGSEA. The CDR3 extends over 14 amino acids. CDR3: CSVVGLGSYNEQFF. The CDR3 DNA follows: TGCAGCGTTGTAGGACTAGGGTCCTACAATGAGCAGTTCTTC.

The chain employs TRBV6-5 and TRBJ1-2; 7 nucleotides line up with TRBD1. CDR3 size: 15 residues. CDR1 and CDR2 (germline): MNHEY, SVGAGI. V shed 0 bases, J shed 8 bases, and the junction held 9 bases outside the gene matches. The CDR3 reads CASSYSKGGADGYTF. CDR3 bases: TGTGCCAGCAGTTACTCTAAAGGGGGCGCCGACGGCTACACCTTC.

This chain connects TRBV12-2 to TRBJ1-6. TRBV12-2 is flagged as a pseudogene. The CDR3 has 16 amino acids. As DNA, the CDR3 is TGTGCAAGTCGCTTAATGTTAAGGGATCATAATTCACCCCTCCACTTT. The encoded protein is CASRLMLRDHNSPLHF.

The chain is built from TRBV27 and TRBJ2-7; the D gene is possibly TRBD1 (6 bases). V was pared by 6 bases and J by 4 bases, with 16 bases between. The CDR3 spans 14 residues. Germline V lookup: CDR1 MNHEY, CDR2 SMNVEV (reference sequence). The CDR3 nucleotides read TGTGCCAGCAGCAAGTCGCAGGGGTTGTACGAGCAGTACTTC. Protein product: CASSKSQGLYEQYF.

This chain links TRBV9 with TRBJ1-2; 7 nucleotides agree with TRBD1. The CDR3 runs 13 residues. Germline CDR1 is SGDLS and CDR2 is YYNGEE. V gave up 4 bases and J gave up 8 bases; unmatched junction bases: 8. The CDR3, as DNA: TGTGCCAGCAGCACCCGACAGGGTGTGGGCTACACCTTC. Its translation: CASSTRQGVGYTF.

V is TRBV10-2 and J is TRBJ2-1; weak D call: TRBD2 (5 bases). V lost 7 bases and J lost 4, with 8 bases in between. CDR3 length: 12 residues. CDR1 is WSHSY, CDR2 SAAADI, per germline. The DNA for the CDR3 is TGCGCCAGCAAGTCGGGGTACAATGAGCAGTTCTTC. This sequence encodes CASKSGYNEQFF.

In its sample, this clone was seen once. The genes are TRBV7-6 and TRBJ2-1; 10 bases are shared with TRBD1. The V gene end was trimmed by 2 bases and the J gene end by 9 bases; junction bases not matched to a gene: 4. Germline values: CDR1 SGHVS, CDR2 FNYEAQ. This CDR3 has 14 amino acids. CDR3 bases: TGTGCCAGCAGCTTAAGGACAGGGGGTACTGAGCAGTTCTTC. Amino acids: CASSLRTGGTEQFF.

This clone was seen only a few times. The same CDR3 also results from other DNA sequences found in this sample. The V gene is TRBV6-5, the J gene TRBJ1-6; no clear D. From germline, CDR1 is MNHEY and CDR2 SVGAGI. The CDR3 loop spans 13 amino acids. The ends were cut back, 0 bases at V and 7 bases at J, with 4 bases in the middle. CDR3 protein: CASSYSRNSPLHF. The CDR3 DNA follows: TGTGCCAGCAGTTACTCAAGGAATTCACCCCTCCACTTT.

This clone was found a few times. The chain employs TRBV7-6 and TRBJ1-1; TRBD1 matches 8 bases. In germline, CDR1 is SGHVS, CDR2 FNYEAQ. The CDR3 runs to 14 residues. V lost 0 bases, J lost 3 bases, and 0 bases stayed unmatched. CDR3 bases: TGTGCCAGCAGCTTAGCGGACAGGGACACTGAAGCTTTCTTT. Its protein is CASSLADRDTEAFF.

The CDR3 DNA follows: TGTGCCAGTAGTGCCATACAGGGTGGGGACACTGAAGCTTTCTTT. This gives the protein CASSAIQGGDTEAFF. V and J are TRBV19 and TRBJ1-1; tentative D call: TRBD1 (6 bases). Germline V gene lookup returns CDR1 LNHDA and CDR2 SQIVND (reference sequence). The CDR3 has 15 residues. V lost 5 bases to trimming and J lost 3 bases, with 16 bases between them.

The chain links TRBV13 to TRBJ2-3; a weak D match, TRBD2 (6 bases). Germline V gene sequence: CDR1 PRHDT, CDR2 FYEKMQ (reference sequence). The CDR3 has 15 amino acids. The V end was cut by 1 base, the J end by 4 bases, with 12 bases between. The CDR3 sequence: CASSLAGVGADTQYF. The CDR3 coding sequence is TGTGCCAGCAGCTTAGCGGGAGTCGGGGCAGATACGCAGTATTTT.